Below are 28 T cell receptor beta chains sequenced from a single sample in a study of response to subunit inactivated influenza vaccine. TCRdb used MiXCR to reprocess the RT-PCR reads, holding one entry per CDR3 protein. The sample holds some 600,000 distinct CDR3 sequences, approximately 14% seen once. The material was PBMCs from blood, obtained less than 15 days before vaccination. Receptors originate from a man aged 45-60 years who received an inactivated influenza vaccine.

The chain recombines TRBV13 with TRBJ2-1; 7 nucleotides match TRBD2. V lost 3 bases to trimming and J lost 4 bases; unmatched junction nucleotides: 3. Germline values: CDR1 PRHDT, CDR2 FYEKMQ (reference sequence). The CDR3 is made up of 14 amino acids. Here the CDR3 reads CASSFGTKYNEQFF. As DNA, the CDR3 is TGTGCCAGCAGCTTCGGGACTAAATACAATGAGCAGTTCTTC. The full variable domain, with the rest looked up from reference TRBV13 and TRBJ2-1, is AAGVIQSPRHLIKEKRETATLKCYPIPRHDTVYWYQQGPGQDPQFLISFYEKMQSDKGSIPDRFSAQQFSDYHSELNMSSLELGDSALYFCASSFGTKYNEQFFGPGTRLTVL.

The chain employs TRBV3-1 and TRBJ1-2; no clear D. Looked up from germline, CDR1 is LGHDT and CDR2 is YNNKEL (reference sequence). The CDR3 extends over 14 amino acids. Trimming took off 0 bases at V and 6 bases at J, with 11 bases between the two ends. The CDR3 is CASSQDLSSNGYTF. CDR3 in DNA: TGTGCCAGCAGCCAAGATCTGTCGAGTAATGGCTACACCTTC.

The genes are TRBV10-3 and TRBJ1-5; maybe TRBD1 (5 bases). Germline values: CDR1 ENHRY, CDR2 SYGVKD. The CDR3 is 14 amino acids. Between the trimmed V and J ends, which lost 11 bases and 7 bases, there was a span of 21 bases. CDR3 protein: CASREEGNLQPQHF. CDR3 coding DNA: TGTGCCTCCCGGGAGGAGGGGAATCTGCAGCCCCAGCATTTT.

This clonotype was seen repeatedly, ten times or more. The CDR3 loop is CASGIGSGEAFF. The CDR3 DNA reads as TGTGCCAGCGGAATCGGATCAGGTGAAGCTTTCTTT. This sequence joins TRBV7-2 and TRBJ1-1; D is unclear. Trimming removed 8 bases from V and 7 bases from J, with 14 bases in between. The CDR3 sequence is 12 residues long. Germline V gives CDR1 SGHTA, CDR2 FQGNSA.

This rearrangement joins TRBV11-2 to TRBJ2-2; D possibly corresponds to TRBD2 (5 bases). V lost 5 bases to trimming and J lost 0 bases, with 13 bases between them. This CDR3 is 16 amino acids long. Germline CDR1 and CDR2: SGHAT and FQNNGV. CDR3 in amino acids: CASSEWTGPNTGELFF. For the CDR3, the DNA is TGTGCCAGCAGCGAATGGACTGGTCCGAACACCGGGGAGCTGTTTTTT. The full variable domain, with the rest looked up from reference TRBV11-2 and TRBJ2-2, is EAGVAQSPRYKIIEKRQSVAFWCNPISGHATLYWYQQILGQGPKLLIQFQNNGVVDDSQLPKDRFSAERLKGVDSTLKIQPAKLEDSAVYLCASSEWTGPNTGELFFGEGSRLTVL.

V gene TRBV11-3 combines with J gene TRBJ2-1; 7 nucleotides agree with TRBD2. CDR1 and CDR2 (germline): SGHNT, YENEEA. The CDR3 has 12 amino acids. V shed 1 base, J shed 9 bases, and the junction held 0 bases outside the gene matches. The CDR3 DNA is TGTGCCAGCAGCTTAGGGGAGGGTGAGCAGTTCTTC. Its translation: CASSLGEGEQFF. Full variable domain (missing parts from reference TRBV11-3 and TRBJ2-1): EAGVVQSPRYKIIEKKQPVAFWCNPISGHNTLYWYLQNLGQGPELLIRYENEEAVDDSQLPKDRFSAERLKGVDSTLKIQPAELGDSAVYLCASSLGEGEQFFGPGTRLTVL.

There are a few counts of this clonotype. The chain has TRBV11-2 and TRBJ2-2; D remains ambiguous. CDR1 is SGHAT and CDR2 is FQNNGV in the germline V gene. V lost 9 bases and J 7 bases, leaving 12 bases between the germline ends. This CDR3 spans 12 amino acids. The CDR3 DNA reads TGTGCCAGTCAATATCCTCACGGGGAGCTGTTTTTT. Amino acids: CASQYPHGELFF.

This clonotype was recorded at least ten times. The chain couples TRBV11-2 to TRBJ2-1; 11 nucleotides align to TRBD2. The length of the CDR3 is 14 residues. Trimming took 8 bases from V and 7 from J; bases not matched to a gene: 7. Per the germline V gene, CDR1 is SGHAT and CDR2 is FQNNGV. CDR3 in DNA: TGTGCCAGCTCCCCTAGCGGGGGGTCGAATGAGCAGTTCTTC. Amino acid sequence: CASSPSGGSNEQFF.

J is TRBJ1-3 and V is TRBV20-1; D not resolved. This CDR3 comprises 11 residues. Trimming left V 5 bases short and J 4 bases short, with 6 bases between. The germline V gene has CDR1 DFQATT and CDR2 SNEGSKA (reference sequence). CDR3 loop: CSASNGNTIYF. The CDR3 DNA sequence: TGCAGTGCTTCTAACGGAAACACCATATATTTT.

This clonotype has just a few counts. The chain uses TRBV20-1 and TRBJ2-3; 10 nucleotides align to TRBD2. Germline V lookup: CDR1 DFQATT, CDR2 SNEGSKA (reference sequence). The junction had 6 bases not matched to a gene; V was cut back by 5 bases and J by 1 base. CDR3 length equals 15 residues. This CDR3 is CSASLAGQGTDTQYF. CDR3 coding DNA: TGCAGTGCTTCACTAGCGGGGCAGGGCACAGATACGCAGTATTTT.

V is TRBV11-2 and J is TRBJ2-1, with D perhaps TRBD2 (6 bases). Germline CDR1 and CDR2: SGHAT and FQNNGV. V was clipped by 5 bases and J by 12 bases, with 20 bases between them. There are 14 residues in the CDR3. DNA of the CDR3: TGTGCCAGCAGCCCCCCCGGGAGTCCCGCAGGGCAGTTCTTC. Translated: CASSPPGSPAGQFF.

Many counts were recorded for this clonotype. The genes are TRBV27 and TRBJ2-7; D may be TRBD1 (6 bases). V was shortened by 2 bases and J by 3 bases, with 8 bases between the two germline ends. The CDR3 spans 13 residues. CDR1 and CDR2 (germline): MNHEY, SMNVEV (reference sequence). This chain's CDR3 is CASSLQGRYEQYF. DNA of the CDR3: TGTGCCAGCAGTTTACAGGGGCGCTACGAGCAGTACTTC.

This clonotype was observed a few times. The V gene is TRBV7-2, the J gene TRBJ2-5; perhaps TRBD2 as D (6 bases). In germline, CDR1 is SGHTA, CDR2 FQGNSA. Trimming left V 4 bases short and J 4 bases short, with 10 bases between. This CDR3 comprises 13 residues. The CDR3 bases are TGTGCCAGCAGCTCGGGAGTCCTAGAGACCCAGTACTTC. Protein product: CASSSGVLETQYF.

V and J are TRBV12-3 or TRBV12-4 and TRBJ1-2; 9 bases match TRBD1. V lost 7 bases and J lost 4; bases outside the gene matches: 7. This CDR3 is 14 amino acids long. CDR3 loop: CASILTGGSYGYTF. The CDR3 nucleotides are TGTGCCAGCATCCTGACAGGGGGGAGCTATGGCTACACCTTC.

This clonotype was seen a few times. This sequence joins TRBV7-9 and TRBJ2-1, with 9 bases lining up with TRBD1. The germline V gene encodes CDR1 SEHNR and CDR2 FQNEAQ (reference sequence). With 1 base clipped from V and 8 bases from J, the junction kept 6 bases outside the gene matches. The CDR3 has 15 amino acids. DNA of the CDR3: TGTGCCAGCAGCTTAGAGGGACAGGGTGAGGATGAGCAGTTCTTC. Its translation: CASSLEGQGEDEQFF. The whole variable domain, filled in from reference TRBV7-9 and TRBJ2-1, reads DTGVSQNPRHKITKRGQNVTFRCDPISEHNRLYWYRQTLGQGPEFLTYFQNEAQLEKSRLLSDRFSAERPKGSFSTLEIQRTEQGDSAMYLCASSLEGQGEDEQFFGPGTRLTVL.

V is TRBV6-5 and J is TRBJ1-6, with 7 bases fitting TRBD1. The J segment lost 5 bases and the V segment lost 2 bases, leaving 3 bases of the junction unmatched. Germline CDR1 and CDR2: MNHEY and SVGAGI. There are 15 residues in the CDR3. CDR3 bases: TGTGCCAGCAGTTACGGGGACAGAAATAATTCACCCCTCCACTTT. Protein sequence: CASSYGDRNNSPLHF.

This clonotype appeared many times. The chain is built from TRBV28 and TRBJ1-2; no clear D gene. The CDR3 runs to 12 residues. Germline CDR1 reads MDHEN; CDR2 reads SYDVKM. V lost 2 bases and J 5 bases, leaving 6 bases between the germline ends. CDR3 coding DNA: TGTGCCAGCAGTTTAAAAGGATATGGCTACACCTTC. Its translation is CASSLKGYGYTF.

The chain combines TRBV11-1 with TRBJ2-6, with D possibly being TRBD2 (6 bases). This CDR3 has 18 residues. Germline V gene data show CDR1 as SGHAT and CDR2 as FQDESV (reference sequence). The V gene lost 6 bases and the J gene lost 1 base, with 19 bases spanning the gap. CDR3 residues: CASRHHLGGESGANVLTF. The CDR3 region has the DNA TGTGCCAGCAGACATCATCTGGGAGGAGAATCTGGGGCCAACGTCCTGACTTTC.

This clonotype has ten or more counts. The J gene is TRBJ1-3, the V gene TRBV12-3 or TRBV12-4; maybe TRBD1 (5 bases). The V and J ends lost 4 bases and 0 bases respectively, with 10 bases between them. This CDR3 has 15 amino acids. CDR3 region: CASSWGTISGNTIYF. CDR3 bases: TGTGCCAGCAGTTGGGGCACCATCTCTGGAAACACCATATATTTT.

V and J are TRBV7-2 and TRBJ2-7, with 8 bases identical to TRBD2. V lost 1 base, J lost 4 bases, and 6 bases stayed unmatched. The germline V gene encodes CDR1 SGHTA and CDR2 FQGNSA. CDR3 length: 15 residues. CDR3 in DNA: TGTGCCAGCAGCTTAGTCGGTAGCGGGACTTACGAGCAGTACTTC. Amino acids: CASSLVGSGTYEQYF.

This chain joins TRBV10-3 and TRBJ2-7; D not resolved. V shed 6 bases and J shed 2 bases, with 5 bases lying between them. There are 11 residues in the CDR3. In germline, CDR1 is ENHRY, CDR2 SYGVKD. CDR3: CAIRTTYEQYF. The DNA for the CDR3 is TGTGCCATCAGAACAACCTACGAGCAGTACTTC.

This clonotype was picked up a small number of times. The chain is built from TRBV30 and TRBJ2-5; TRBD1 is a possible D gene (5 bases). V gave up 0 bases and J gave up 0 bases, with 11 bases separating them. Germline CDR1 and CDR2: GTSNPN and SVGIG (reference sequence). This CDR3 has 15 residues. CDR3 sequence (DNA): TGTGCCTGGAGTGTAGGGGATAGGGACCAAGAGACCCAGTACTTC. It is translated as CAWSVGDRDQETQYF.

The chain couples TRBV7-2 to TRBJ2-3; D might be TRBD1 (6 bases). V gave up 4 bases and J gave up 2 bases, with 13 bases separating them. Germline values: CDR1 SGHTA, CDR2 FQGNSA. CDR3 length: 15 residues. In nucleotides, the CDR3 is TGTGCCAGCAGCTCCTCCGGACAGCTCACAGATACGCAGTATTTT. Residues: CASSSSGQLTDTQYF. Full variable domain (missing parts from reference TRBV7-2 and TRBJ2-3): GAGVSQSPSNKVTEKGKDVELRCDPISGHTALYWYRQSLGQGLEFLIYFQGNSAPDKSGLPSDRFSAERTGGSVSTLTIQRTQQEDSAVYLCASSSSGQLTDTQYFGPGTRLTVL.

V gene TRBV28 combines with J gene TRBJ2-7, with 12 positions matching TRBD2. Germline assignment: CDR1 MDHEN and CDR2 SYDVKM. Trimming cost V 6 bases and J 2 bases; bases outside gene matches: 8. The CDR3 sequence is 16 residues long. In nucleotides, the CDR3 is TGTGCCAGCAGCTTTACTAGCGGGGGGTCCACCTACGAGCAGTACTTC. This gives the protein CASSFTSGGSTYEQYF.

The chain carries TRBV12-3 or TRBV12-4 and TRBJ1-2, with TRBD1 matching 10 bases. This CDR3 comprises 14 residues. V lost 5 bases and J lost 7; bases outside the gene matches: 7. CDR3 amino acids: CASSVPGTGVGYTF. The CDR3 DNA reads TGTGCCAGCAGTGTCCCCGGGACAGGGGTTGGCTACACCTTC.

The rearrangement links TRBV7-2 to TRBJ2-7; 13 positions agree with TRBD2. After removal of 4 bases from V and 13 bases from J, the junction contained 7 bases not matched to a gene. The CDR3 totals 13 residues. Germline CDR1 SGHTA, CDR2 FQGNSA. CDR3 region: CASSSGLAGWAYF. The CDR3 DNA is TGTGCCAGCAGCTCGGGACTAGCGGGGTGGGCTTACTTC. Full variable domain (missing parts from reference TRBV7-2 and TRBJ2-7): GAGVSQSPSNKVTEKGKDVELRCDPISGHTALYWYRQSLGQGLEFLIYFQGNSAPDKSGLPSDRFSAERTGGSVSTLTIQRTQQEDSAVYLCASSSGLAGWAYFGPGTRLTVT.

This clonotype was counted a few times. The chain joins TRBV7-9 to TRBJ1-5; D is unresolved. CDR1 is SEHNR, CDR2 FQNEAQ, per germline (reference sequence). This CDR3 region has 13 residues. V was clipped by 5 bases and J by 10 bases, with 15 bases between them. CDR3 residues: CASSPMERAPQHF. The CDR3 DNA sequence: TGTGCCAGCAGCCCGATGGAAAGGGCTCCCCAGCATTTT.

The rearrangement uses TRBV10-3 and TRBJ2-7, with TRBD1 identical over 10 bases. Germline V gene lookup returns CDR1 ENHRY and CDR2 SYGVKD. The CDR3 length is 15 residues. V was pared by 6 bases and J by 5 bases, with 10 bases of the junction left unmatched. The CDR3 sequence is CAISPRQGAENEQYF. The CDR3 region has the DNA TGTGCCATCAGCCCCCGACAGGGGGCGGAGAACGAGCAGTACTTC.